This is a list of T cell receptor beta chains from one sample in a study of T cells in Graves' hyperthyroidism and ophthalmopathy. Each CDR3 protein gets one entry after TCRdb re-called the multiplex PCR reads with MiXCR. The sample yields 500,000 to 650,000 distinct CDR3 sequences, approximately 17% seen once. Sequencing was performed on blood. The receptors stem from a woman under 30 with Graves' ophthalmopathy. CDR3s include the opening cysteine and the closing phenylalanine or tryptophan. The D gene is left open where the match is weak. Clone size is given for some rows only: seen once, a few or many times, or a class if the clone is expanded.

CDR3 length	D gene	V gene	J gene	clone size	CDR3 DNA	CDR3 protein
12	NA	TRBV7-9	TRBJ2-5	few	TGTGCCAGCAGCTTATGGTTGGAGACCCAGTACTTC	CASSLWLETQYF
15	NA	TRBV27	TRBJ2-3	NA	TGTGCCAGCAGTTTATCTTGGGGAGTTTCAGATACGCAGTATTTT	CASSLSWGVSDTQYF
14	TRBD2	TRBV30	TRBJ2-1	many	TGTGCCTGGGATAGCCTAGCGGGGGGGCACGAGCAGTTCTTC	CAWDSLAGGHEQFF
13	NA	TRBV6-4	TRBJ2-3	few	TGTGCCAGCAGTGACGGACACACAGATACGCAGTATTTT	CASSDGHTDTQYF
14	NA	TRBV6-2/TRBV6-3	TRBJ1-1	NA	TGTGCCAGCAGTTTACTACTTTGGGATACTGAAGCTTTCTTT	CASSLLLWDTEAFF
15	NA	TRBV15	TRBJ1-5	few	TGTGCCACCAGCAGAGATTTGTTAGGCGATCAGCCCCAGCATTTT	CATSRDLLGDQPQHF
15	NA	TRBV5-4	TRBJ2-3	NA	TGTGCCAGCAGTTCCGGCCGGGGGTATGAAAATACGCAGTATTTT	CASSSGRGYENTQYF
15	NA	TRBV19	TRBJ2-7	NA	TGTGCCAGTAGTACCAGCGGAATTAGCTCCTACGAGCAGTACTTC	CASSTSGISSYEQYF
17	NA	TRBV20-1	TRBJ1-5	many	TGCAGTGCTAGCTACGCGGGGGCCGAAGTGGGCAATCAGCCCCAGCATTTT	CSASYAGAEVGNQPQHF
14	NA	TRBV28	TRBJ2-1	many	TGTGCCAGCAGTTTCGTAGGAACCTACAATGAGCAGTTCTTC	CASSFVGTYNEQFF
12	NA	TRBV12-3/TRBV12-4	TRBJ2-3	many	TGTGCCAGCAGCCCCACCGAGGATACGCAGTATTTT	CASSPTEDTQYF
12	TRBD1	TRBV28	TRBJ1-2	few	TGTGCCAGCGGATACAGACAGGGCGGCTACACCTTC	CASGYRQGGYTF
13	NA	TRBV9	TRBJ2-1	few	TGTGCCAGCAGCGTAATCTCAGACAATGAGCAGTTCTTC	CASSVISDNEQFF
15	NA	TRBV28	TRBJ2-3	many	TGTGCCACCACCGCTTCTCCTACTAGCACAGATACGCAGTATTTT	CATTASPTSTDTQYF
15	TRBD2	TRBV6-1	TRBJ2-2	NA	TGTGCCAGCAGGTTAACGGGGGGGCGGACCGGGGAGCTGTTTTTT	CASRLTGGRTGELFF
14	TRBD1	TRBV20-1	TRBJ1-1	NA	TGCAGTGCTAGCTGGGACAGAGAAGACACTGAAGCTTTCTTT	CSASWDREDTEAFF
14	TRBD1	TRBV28	TRBJ1-5	NA	TGTGCCAGCAGCTCCGGGACAGTCAATCAGCCCCAGCATTTT	CASSSGTVNQPQHF
15	NA	TRBV6-4	TRBJ2-1	NA	TGTGCCAGCAGTCTGGATGACTTGGCCGGGAATGAGCAGTTCTTC	CASSLDDLAGNEQFF
13	TRBD1	TRBV2	TRBJ1-1	many	TGTGCCAGCCGCCGGACAGGGTGGACTGAAGCTTTCTTT	CASRRTGWTEAFF
15	NA	TRBV7-7	TRBJ2-5	many	TGTGCTAGCAGCTTAGGACCAGGTTTATCGGAGACCCAGTACTTC	CASSLGPGLSETQYF
13	TRBD2	TRBV7-9	TRBJ2-1	few	TGTGCCAGCAGCTTAGCGCCGGGGGGTGAGCAGTTCTTC	CASSLAPGGEQFF
13	NA	TRBV20-1	TRBJ1-1	many	TGCAGTGCTAGAGTTTCACGGCACACTGAAGCTTTCTTT	CSARVSRHTEAFF
15	TRBD2	TRBV6-1	TRBJ2-2	few	TGTGCCAGCAGGGTAGGCGGGAGTTGGCCCGGGGAGCTGTTTTTT	CASRVGGSWPGELFF
11	NA	TRBV20-1	TRBJ1-1	many	TGCAGTGCCCTCAGGACCCCTGAAGCTTTCTTT	CSALRTPEAFF
15	TRBD1	TRBV13	TRBJ1-5	many	TGTGCCAGCAGTTACTCCGGGACAGGGGGTCAGCCCCAGCATTTT	CASSYSGTGGQPQHF
16	TRBD1	TRBV6-1	TRBJ1-2	many	TGTGCCAGCAGACAGATGGACAGGGGCGAATCCTATGGCTACACCTTC	CASRQMDRGESYGYTF
15	NA	TRBV7-9	TRBJ1-1	many	TGTGCCAGCAGCCACTCGTCGCCGTCTTACACTGAAGCTTTCTTT	CASSHSSPSYTEAFF
15	NA	TRBV20-1	TRBJ2-2	NA	TGCAGTGCTAAGGAAGGGCAGTCGGACACCGGGGAGCTGTTTTTT	CSAKEGQSDTGELFF
14	NA	TRBV29-1	TRBJ2-2	many	TGCAGCGTTAGGGAAGGGCACGACACCGGGGAGCTGTTTTTT	CSVREGHDTGELFF
21	TRBD1	TRBV13	TRBJ1-4	few	TGTGCCAGCAGCTTAGTTTCGAGGGACAGGGGGCCAACTGCAACTAATGAAAAACTGTTTTTT	CASSLVSRDRGPTATNEKLFF
14	NA	TRBV2	TRBJ2-1	NA	TGTGCCAGCAGCGACAGATCCCCTTACAATGAGCAGTTCTTC	CASSDRSPYNEQFF
14	NA	TRBV5-4	TRBJ1-6	NA	TGTGCCAGCAGTAACAGGGTCCGTAATTCACCCCTCCACTTT	CASSNRVRNSPLHF
15	NA	TRBV7-8	TRBJ1-4	NA	TGTGCCAGCAGTTACCGGGAACTGACTAATGAAAAACTGTTTTTT	CASSYRELTNEKLFF
18	NA	TRBV28	TRBJ2-7	NA	TGTGCCAGCAGTTTAAGGCCGTGGGGGATATCCCTAACCTACGAGCAGTACTTC	CASSLRPWGISLTYEQYF
14	NA	TRBV18	TRBJ1-1	many	TGTGCCAGCTCACCACGGGGACCCCCCACTGAAGCTTTCTTT	CASSPRGPPTEAFF
16	TRBD1	TRBV27	TRBJ1-2	NA	TGTGCCAGCAGTTCCGCGACAGGGGCGTTAGGTTATGGCTACACCTTC	CASSSATGALGYGYTF
17	NA	TRBV20-1	TRBJ2-3	few	TGCAGTGCTAGAGTCCCCACACTAGCCCTTAACACAGATACGCAGTATTTT	CSARVPTLALNTDTQYF
16	NA	TRBV27	TRBJ1-1	many	TGTGCCAGCAGTTTCGTCCGGGACCCCGTAGGCGCTGAAGCTTTCTTT	CASSFVRDPVGAEAFF
14	TRBD1	TRBV7-2	TRBJ1-4	few	TGTGCCAGCAGCCAAGGACAGGGCGACGAAAAACTGTTTTTT	CASSQGQGDEKLFF
15	TRBD1	TRBV27	TRBJ1-5	many	TGTGCCAGCAGTGGACAGGGGGCAAGCAATCAGCCCCAGCATTTT	CASSGQGASNQPQHF
15	NA	TRBV2	TRBJ1-4	many	TGTGCCAGCAGTGACGGTTCTGCAACTAATGAAAAACTGTTTTTT	CASSDGSATNEKLFF
14	NA	TRBV27	TRBJ2-7	NA	TGTGCCAGCAGTTTAGCTAGGGCTGCCTACGAGCAGTACTTC	CASSLARAAYEQYF
16	NA	TRBV3-1	TRBJ2-1	NA	TGTGCCAGCAGCCCACCCATCAACGGGAGAGAAAATGAGCAGTTCTTC	CASSPPINGRENEQFF
13	NA	TRBV30	TRBJ2-1	few	TGTGCCTGGAGTAAGGCAGAATACAATGAGCAGTTCTTC	CAWSKAEYNEQFF
16	TRBD1	TRBV28	TRBJ2-2	NA	TGTGCCAGCAGACGATCAGGGGGCAGAAACACCGGGGAGCTGTTTTTT	CASRRSGGRNTGELFF
12	TRBD1	TRBV20-1	TRBJ1-2	NA	TGCAGTGCGCCCAGGGGGCCCTATGGCTACACCTTC	CSAPRGPYGYTF
16	NA	TRBV27	TRBJ1-2	many	TGTGCCAGCAGTAAACACCGGGACATCGCTAACTATGGCTACACCTTC	CASSKHRDIANYGYTF
15	TRBD1	TRBV27	TRBJ2-5	many	TGTGCCAGCAGTGCCCCACAGGGGCCTCAAGAGACCCAGTACTTC	CASSAPQGPQETQYF
14	NA	TRBV28	TRBJ2-7	many	TGTGCCAGCAGCCGGGCCAACCTCCCTGACGAGCAGTACTTC	CASSRANLPDEQYF
16	NA	TRBV7-6	TRBJ2-2	NA	TGTGCCAGCAGCTATCGGGGGCTGGGAAACACCGGGGAGCTGTTTTTT	CASSYRGLGNTGELFF